This T cell receptor (beta chain) was obtained from a study of fetal regulatory T cell absence and autoimmunity (dated by TCRdb to the late 2010s). Background for the entire study: Exocrine pancreas autoimmunity was seen in the IPEX patients without clinical diabetes. The full study reports these points: Compared with cord blood, the pancreas TCR compartment showed significant oligoclonal enrichment, and some top clones were enriched more than 90-fold. Cord blood and pancreas had broadly similar TRB gene family usage, which resembled published neonatal and adult repertoires. The oligoclonal enrichment was interpreted as support for antigen-driven autoimmunity in the pancreas before birth in IPEX syndrome.

From V the trimming removes 1 base and from J it removes 1 base, while the gene matches leave 7 bases of the junction unaccounted for. The germline V gene specifies MGHRA as CDR1 and YSYEKL as CDR2. The CDR3 numbers 18 residues from cysteine through phenylalanine. The retained sequence is limited to the CDR3, 54 bases, with the frame set at the first base. TCRbeta CDR3 regions were amplified and barcoded by two-step multiplex PCR on the immunoSEQ human TCRbeta survey platform. Illumina instruments were used to sequence the libraries, and IgH from the same samples was sequenced in parallel. The study's processing was this. Raw reads were filtered against IMGT V, D, J definitions and were binned using a nearest-neighbor algorithm so that PCR and sequencing errors were removed. A clone was defined as an identical nucleotide sequence, and differential abundance between tissues was tested with a Fisher exact test for each clone using a pFDR threshold of p<0.01. Clones whose frequencies were too low for statistical inference were excluded by a minimum inclusion filter of 10 in either sample. Pairwise clonal comparisons used the immunoSEQ Analyzer, and gene family usage was assessed with IMGT tools. Here the immuneACCESS table is served through TCRdb, limited to in-frame sequences with V and J called. Missing clones are a known gap in these copies; in checked studies unresolved V genes cover under half, and the rest lacks a known reason. Clonal size and the V and J genes are those of that table, whereas D and trimming came from the DNA. This sample comprises 95,000 or so clones, roughly 78% of them detected only once. The ten biggest clones cover 1.5% to 2% of the sample.

As concerns this clone: It lacks a known antigen. No base quality information exists; no much larger clone differs at one position.

Genomic DNA obtained from frozen pancreas tissue was processed for repertoire sequencing. The DNeasy Blood and Tissue Kit was used to extract roughly 1.9-3.4 ug of genomic DNA from umbilical cord blood or frozen pancreas. Sequenced material: pancreas tissue. The source of this sequence is a male donor with IPEX syndrome. Recombination connected TRBV4-1 to TRBJ1-6; TRBD1 agrees with 7 junctional bases. The CDR3 sequence is CASSQGFQGDSYNSPLHF. The DNA sequence reads TGCGCCAGCAGCCAAGGGTTTCAGGGGGATTCCTATAATTCACCCCTCCACTTT.